Below are 19 T cell receptor beta chains sequenced from a single sample in a study of T cell responses to AZD1222 COVID-19 vaccine. Repertoires were generated with immunoSEQ multiplex PCR, while TCRdb's copy carries only in-frame clones and drops some. This sample has some 120,000 clones; 88% occur once, and the top ten carry 7.5% to 8%. Sequencing used peripheral blood, obtained on day 0 of AZD1222 vaccination. These receptors came from an adult in good health.

This chain joins TRBV24-1 and TRBJ1-5; D possibly corresponds to TRBD1 (6 bases). The CDR3 totals 16 residues. V lost 2 bases, J lost 0 bases, and 10 bases lay in between. The germline V gene has CDR1 KGHDR and CDR2 SFDVKD. CDR3 DNA sequence: TGTGCCACCAGTGATTCGACAGGTCTTAGCAATCAGCCCCAGCATTTT. Translated, it gives CATSDSTGLSNQPQHF.

The chain links TRBV5-1 to TRBJ1-2; D is perhaps TRBD1 (5 bases). The germline V and J ends were trimmed by 0 bases and 8 bases, with 14 bases remaining between them. CDR1 SGHRS and CDR2 YFSETQ come from the germline V gene. The CDR3 contains 14 residues. The CDR3: CASSLDGREEGYTF. CDR3 coding DNA: TGCGCCAGCAGCTTGGACGGCAGGGAGGAGGGCTACACCTTC.

The chain carries TRBV15 and TRBJ2-7; D may be TRBD1 (6 bases). Trimming removed 3 bases from V and 7 bases from J, with 13 bases in between. The CDR3 extends over 13 amino acids. Germline V gene data show CDR1 as LNHNV and CDR2 as YYDKDF (reference sequence). CDR3 nucleotides: TGTGCCACCAGCAGGGGGCAGGGGATTGAGCAGTACTTC. Translating it yields CATSRGQGIEQYF.

The chain uses TRBV11-2 and TRBJ1-1, with 7 bases lining up with TRBD1. Trimming cost V 1 base and J 5 bases; bases outside gene matches: 7. CDR1 and CDR2 from the germline V gene are SGHAT and FQNNGV. This CDR3 has 15 amino acids. CDR3 amino acids: CASSLARQGRTEAFF. The CDR3 nucleotides read TGTGCCAGCAGCTTAGCTCGACAGGGTCGAACTGAAGCTTTCTTT.

This clone was seen a few times. This sequence joins TRBV6-2 or TRBV6-3 and TRBJ1-2; no definite D call. In germline, CDR1 is MNHEY, CDR2 SVGEGT. CDR3 size: 15 residues. Trimming left V 5 bases short and J 5 bases short, with 18 bases between. The CDR3: CASSPGVTIRYGYTF. In nucleotides, the CDR3 is TGTGCCAGCAGTCCCGGGGTCACCATTCGGTATGGCTACACCTTC.

The rearrangement links TRBV5-1 to TRBJ2-7; D assignment may be TRBD1 or TRBD2 (7 bases each). V lost 7 bases and J 6 bases, leaving 26 bases between the germline ends. Germline CDR1 reads SGHRS; CDR2 reads YFSETQ. CDR3 length: 16 amino acids. The CDR3 loop is CASGVGPGGLPGEQYF. In nucleotides, the CDR3 is TGCGCCAGCGGGGTGGGGCCAGGGGGACTACCCGGCGAGCAGTACTTC. The whole variable domain, remainder taken from reference TRBV5-1 and TRBJ2-7, is KAGVTQTPRYLIKTRGQQVTLSCSPISGHRSVSWYQQTPGQGLQFLFEYFSETQRNKGNFPGRFSGRQFSNSRSEMNVSTLELGDSALYLCASGVGPGGLPGEQYFGPGTRLTVT.

The J gene is TRBJ1-5, the V gene TRBV18; D is undetermined. CDR1 KGHSH and CDR2 LQKENI come from the germline V gene. The CDR3 totals 13 residues. Trimming took 0 bases from V and 7 from J, leaving 7 bases between them. CDR3 in amino acids: CASSPPVGQPQHF. In nucleotides, the CDR3 is TGTGCCAGCTCACCACCGGTGGGGCAGCCCCAGCATTTT. The full variable domain, with the rest looked up from reference TRBV18 and TRBJ1-5, is NAGVMQNPRHLVRRRGQEARLRCSPMKGHSHVYWYRQLPEEGLKFMVYLQKENIIDESGMPKERFSAEFPKEGPSILRIQQVVRGDSAAYFCASSPPVGQPQHFGDGTRLSIL.

V and J are TRBV10-1 and TRBJ2-2; 7 bases align to TRBD1. The CDR3 consists of 15 residues. V gave up 2 bases and J gave up 6 bases; unmatched junction bases: 6. Germline-derived CDR1 and CDR2 are WNHNN and SYGVQD (reference sequence). This chain's CDR3 is CASSEPNRGSGELFF. The CDR3 DNA reads TGCGCCAGCAGTGAGCCAAACAGGGGATCCGGGGAGCTGTTTTTT.

The chain employs TRBV7-6 and TRBJ1-4, with 10 positions matching TRBD1. From germline, CDR1 is SGHVS and CDR2 FNYEAQ. Germline trimming cut 5 bases from V and 7 bases from J; bases unmatched to any gene: 4. This CDR3 comprises 14 residues. The chain's CDR3 is CASSLGQGSEKLFF. CDR3 nucleotide sequence: TGTGCCAGCAGCCTGGGACAGGGGTCTGAAAAACTGTTTTTT.

This chain uses TRBV6-4 with TRBJ1-6; D gene unclear. This CDR3 contains 13 residues. V lost 2 bases and J 10 bases, leaving 9 bases between the germline ends. Germline values: CDR1 MRHNA, CDR2 SNTAGT. The CDR3 bases are TGTGCCAGCAGTGACGGACCGTTCTCACCCCTCCACTTT. Its translation: CASSDGPFSPLHF.

V and J are TRBV4-3 and TRBJ2-7; TRBD1 or TRBD2 may be the D gene (5 bases each). Germline-derived CDR1 and CDR2 are LGHNA and YSLEER. This CDR3 spans 15 amino acids. The V end lost 1 base, the J end lost 2 bases, and 12 bases lay between the germline ends. The CDR3: CASSQGAGSPYEQYF. CDR3 coding DNA: TGCGCCAGCAGCCAAGGAGCAGGGAGCCCCTACGAGCAGTACTTC.

The rearrangement links TRBV6-5 to TRBJ2-1; D is unresolved. Germline V gene lookup returns CDR1 MNHEY and CDR2 SVGAGI. There are 12 residues in the CDR3. Trimming took 6 bases from V and 6 from J, leaving 9 bases between them. This chain's CDR3 is CASSPVGNEQFF. DNA for the CDR3: TGTGCCAGCAGCCCCGTCGGCAATGAGCAGTTCTTC.

The rearrangement links TRBV5-1 to TRBJ2-1; 11 nucleotides line up with TRBD1. V lost 3 bases and J lost 7; bases outside the gene matches: 6. Germline V CDR1 and CDR2: SGHRS, YFSETQ. The CDR3 totals 15 residues. As DNA, the CDR3 is TGCGCCAGCAGCTACCGGGACAGGGGGTCGAATGAGCAGTTCTTC. Amino acids: CASSYRDRGSNEQFF.

This sequence joins TRBV3-1 (or the pseudogene TRBV3-2) and TRBJ2-3, with D perhaps matching TRBD2 (5 bases). From germline, CDR1 is LGHDT and CDR2 YNNKEL (reference sequence). This CDR3 contains 12 residues. Trimming removed 0 bases from V and 9 bases from J, with 7 bases in between. The CDR3 loop reads CASSQDSGTQYF. Here the CDR3 DNA reads TGTGCCAGCAGCCAAGATTCGGGAACGCAGTATTTT.

The chain has TRBV9 and TRBJ1-3; the D is unclear. V was pared by 4 bases and J by 2 bases, with 7 bases between. Germline assignment: CDR1 SGDLS and CDR2 YYNGEE. The CDR3 sequence is 13 residues long. CDR3 nucleotide sequence: TGTGCCAGCAGCCCTTCCACTGGAAACACCATATATTTT. It is translated as CASSPSTGNTIYF.

This chain joins TRBV9 and TRBJ1-2, with a possible D match to TRBD1 (6 bases). CDR3 length: 16 amino acids. Per the germline V gene, CDR1 is SGDLS and CDR2 is YYNGEE. Trimming shortened V by 0 bases and J by 8 bases, and 20 bases separated the two germline ends. CDR3 coding DNA: TGTGCCAGCAGCGTAGCAACAGGGCGAGGAGTGAAGGGCTACACCTTC. It specifies CASSVATGRGVKGYTF. The full variable domain, with the rest looked up from reference TRBV9 and TRBJ1-2, is DSGVTQTPKHLITATGQRVTLRCSPRSGDLSVYWYQQSLDQGLQFLIQYYNGEERAKGNILERFSAQQFPDLHSELNLSSLELGDSALYFCASSVATGRGVKGYTFGSGTRLTVV.

V usage is TRBV4-3 and J usage is TRBJ1-4; the D is unclear. The germline gives CDR1 LGHNA, CDR2 YSLEER. The V gene lost 2 bases and the J gene lost 0 bases, with 7 bases spanning the gap. The CDR3 spans 15 residues. The CDR3 DNA reads TGCGCCAGCAGCCAAAGCTGGACAACTAATGAAAAACTGTTTTTT. Protein product: CASSQSWTTNEKLFF.

V and J are TRBV5-4 and TRBJ2-5; the D is unclear. The length of the CDR3 is 14 residues. Germline loops: CDR1 SGHNT, CDR2 YYREEE (reference sequence). Trimming removed 1 base from V and 3 bases from J, with 10 bases in between. This CDR3 reads CASSLSGRKETQYF. The CDR3 region has the DNA TGTGCCAGCAGCTTGAGTGGACGAAAAGAGACCCAGTACTTC. The full variable domain, completed using reference TRBV5-4 and TRBJ2-5, is ETGVTQSPTHLIKTRGQQVTLRCSSQSGHNTVSWYQQALGQGPQFIFQYYREEENGRGNFPPRFSGLQFPNYSSELNVNALELDDSALYLCASSLSGRKETQYFGPGTRLLVL.

The chain has TRBV7-2 and TRBJ1-5, with no clear D. Per the germline V gene, CDR1 is SGHTA and CDR2 is FQGNSA. The CDR3 is 14 residues long. With 5 bases removed from V and 7 bases from J, the gap between germline ends came to 15 bases. This chain's CDR3 is CASSLIVGGQPQHF. The CDR3 DNA reads TGTGCCAGCAGCCTTATTGTCGGCGGGCAGCCCCAGCATTTT. The variable domain in full, completed from reference TRBV7-2 and TRBJ1-5, reads GAGVSQSPSNKVTEKGKDVELRCDPISGHTALYWYRQSLGQGLEFLIYFQGNSAPDKSGLPSDRFSAERTGGSVSTLTIQRTQQEDSAVYLCASSLIVGGQPQHFGDGTRLSIL.